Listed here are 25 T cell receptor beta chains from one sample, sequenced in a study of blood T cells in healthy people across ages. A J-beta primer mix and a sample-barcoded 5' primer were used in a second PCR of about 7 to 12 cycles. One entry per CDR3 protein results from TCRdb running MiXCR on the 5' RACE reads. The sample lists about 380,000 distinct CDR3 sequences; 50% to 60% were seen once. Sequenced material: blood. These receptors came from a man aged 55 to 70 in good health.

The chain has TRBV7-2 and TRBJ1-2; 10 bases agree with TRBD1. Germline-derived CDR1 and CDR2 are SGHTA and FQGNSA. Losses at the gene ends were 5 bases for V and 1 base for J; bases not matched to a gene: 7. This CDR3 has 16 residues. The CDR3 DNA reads TGTGCCAGCAGCCCGCGACAGGGGGCCGATAACTATGGCTACACCTTC. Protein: CASSPRQGADNYGYTF.

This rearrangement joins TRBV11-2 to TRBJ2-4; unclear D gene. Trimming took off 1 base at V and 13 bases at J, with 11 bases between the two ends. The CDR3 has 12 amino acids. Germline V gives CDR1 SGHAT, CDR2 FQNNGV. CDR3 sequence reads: CASSLGFAVQYF. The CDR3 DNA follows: TGTGCCAGCAGCTTAGGGTTTGCGGTCCAGTACTTC.

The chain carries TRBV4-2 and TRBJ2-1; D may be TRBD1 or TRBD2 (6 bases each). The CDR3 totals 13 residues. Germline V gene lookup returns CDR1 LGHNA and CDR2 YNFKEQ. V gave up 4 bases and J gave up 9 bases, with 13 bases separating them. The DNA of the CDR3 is TGTGCCAGCAGCCTAAGGAGGGGGATTGAGCAGTTCTTC. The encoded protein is CASSLRRGIEQFF.

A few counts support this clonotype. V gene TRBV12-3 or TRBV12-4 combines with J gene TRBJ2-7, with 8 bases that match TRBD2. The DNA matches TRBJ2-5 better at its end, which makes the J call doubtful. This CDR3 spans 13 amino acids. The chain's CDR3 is CASTGLAAETQYF. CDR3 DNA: TGTGCCAGCACCGGACTAGCAGCAGAGACCCAGTACTTC.

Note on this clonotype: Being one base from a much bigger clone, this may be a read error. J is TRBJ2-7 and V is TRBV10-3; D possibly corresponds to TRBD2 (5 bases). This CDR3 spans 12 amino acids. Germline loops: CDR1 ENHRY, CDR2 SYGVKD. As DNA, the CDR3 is TGTGCCATCGGTGAGTCTCGGGGCGAGCAGTACTTC. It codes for CAIGESRGEQYF.

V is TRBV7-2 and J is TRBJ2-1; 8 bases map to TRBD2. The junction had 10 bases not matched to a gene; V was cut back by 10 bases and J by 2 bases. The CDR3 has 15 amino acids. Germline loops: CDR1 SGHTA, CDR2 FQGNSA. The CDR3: CAISGGGGTYNEQFF. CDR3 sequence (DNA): TGTGCCATATCGGGGGGCGGGGGGACCTACAATGAGCAGTTCTTC.

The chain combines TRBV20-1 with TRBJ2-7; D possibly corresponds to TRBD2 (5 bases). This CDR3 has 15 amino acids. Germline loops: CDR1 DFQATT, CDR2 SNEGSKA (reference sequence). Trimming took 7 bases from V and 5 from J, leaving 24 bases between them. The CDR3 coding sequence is TGCAGTGTTTCCTCCGGAGGCACGAAGGGCGACGAGCAGTACTTC. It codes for CSVSSGGTKGDEQYF.

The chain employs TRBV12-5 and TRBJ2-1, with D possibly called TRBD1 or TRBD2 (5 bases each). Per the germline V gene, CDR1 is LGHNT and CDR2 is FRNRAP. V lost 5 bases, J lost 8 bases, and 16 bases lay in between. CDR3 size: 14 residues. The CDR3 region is CASGLGPLMDEQFF. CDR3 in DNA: TGTGCTAGTGGTCTGGGACCACTTATGGATGAGCAGTTCTTC.

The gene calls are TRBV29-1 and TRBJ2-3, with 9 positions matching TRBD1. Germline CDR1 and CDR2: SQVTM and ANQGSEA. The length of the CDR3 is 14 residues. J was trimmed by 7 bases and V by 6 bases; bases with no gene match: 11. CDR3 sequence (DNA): TGCAGCGTGGGCGACGGGACAGGGAGCAATACGCAGTATTTT. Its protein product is CSVGDGTGSNTQYF.

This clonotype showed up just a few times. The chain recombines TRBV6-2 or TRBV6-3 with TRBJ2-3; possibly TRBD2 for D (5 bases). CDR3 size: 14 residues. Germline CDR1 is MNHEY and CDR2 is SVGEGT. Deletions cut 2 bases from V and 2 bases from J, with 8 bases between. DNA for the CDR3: TGTGCCAGCAGTTACCGAGGGCCCACAGATACGCAGTATTTT. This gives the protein CASSYRGPTDTQYF.

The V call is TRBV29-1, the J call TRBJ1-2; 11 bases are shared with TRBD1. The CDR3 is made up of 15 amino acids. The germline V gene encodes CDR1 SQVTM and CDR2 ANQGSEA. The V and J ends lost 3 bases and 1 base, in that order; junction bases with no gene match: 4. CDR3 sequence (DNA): TGCAGCGTTGAGGGGGGACAGGGGGATAACTATGGCTACACCTTC. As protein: CSVEGGQGDNYGYTF.

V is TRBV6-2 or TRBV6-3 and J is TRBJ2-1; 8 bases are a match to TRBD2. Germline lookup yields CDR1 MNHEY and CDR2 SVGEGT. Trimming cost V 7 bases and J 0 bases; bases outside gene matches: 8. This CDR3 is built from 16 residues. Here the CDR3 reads CASIVGAGGSYNEQFF. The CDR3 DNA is TGTGCCAGCATCGTAGGGGCGGGGGGCTCCTACAATGAGCAGTTCTTC.

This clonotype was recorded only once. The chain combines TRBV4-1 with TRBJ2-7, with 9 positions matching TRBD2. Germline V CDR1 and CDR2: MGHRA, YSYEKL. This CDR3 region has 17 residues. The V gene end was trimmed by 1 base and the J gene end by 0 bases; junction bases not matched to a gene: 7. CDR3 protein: CASSQAFGGGASYEQYF. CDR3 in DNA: TGCGCCAGCAGCCAAGCTTTTGGCGGGGGGGCCTCCTACGAGCAGTACTTC.

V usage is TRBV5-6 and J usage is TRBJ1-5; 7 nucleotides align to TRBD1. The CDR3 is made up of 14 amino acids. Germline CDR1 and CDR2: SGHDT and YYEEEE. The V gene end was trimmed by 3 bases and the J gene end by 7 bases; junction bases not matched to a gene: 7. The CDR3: CASSSQGTWQPQHF. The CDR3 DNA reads TGTGCCAGCAGCTCACAGGGGACTTGGCAGCCCCAGCATTTT. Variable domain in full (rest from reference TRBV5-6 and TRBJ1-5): DAGVTQSPTHLIKTRGQQVTLRCSPKSGHDTVSWYQQALGQGPQFIFQYYEEEERQRGNFPDRFSGHQFPNYSSELNVNALLLGDSALYLCASSSQGTWQPQHFGDGTRLSIL.

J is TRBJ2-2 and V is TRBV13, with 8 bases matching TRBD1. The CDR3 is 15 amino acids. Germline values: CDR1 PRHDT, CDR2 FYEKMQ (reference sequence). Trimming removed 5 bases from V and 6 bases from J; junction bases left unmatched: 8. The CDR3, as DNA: TGTGCCAGCAGCACCCGACAGGGGCGGGCCGGGGAGCTGTTTTTT. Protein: CASSTRQGRAGELFF.

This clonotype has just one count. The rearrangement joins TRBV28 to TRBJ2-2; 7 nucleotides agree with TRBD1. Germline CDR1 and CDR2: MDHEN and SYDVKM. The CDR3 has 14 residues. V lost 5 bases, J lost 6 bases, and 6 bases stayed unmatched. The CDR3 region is CASSTLQGPGELFF. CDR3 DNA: TGTGCCAGCAGTACGTTACAGGGGCCCGGGGAGCTGTTTTTT.

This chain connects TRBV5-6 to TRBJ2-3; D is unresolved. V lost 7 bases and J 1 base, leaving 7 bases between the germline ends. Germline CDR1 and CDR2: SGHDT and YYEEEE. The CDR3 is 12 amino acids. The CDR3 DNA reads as TGTGCCAGCGGTTCCGGCACAGATACGCAGTATTTT. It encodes CASGSGTDTQYF.

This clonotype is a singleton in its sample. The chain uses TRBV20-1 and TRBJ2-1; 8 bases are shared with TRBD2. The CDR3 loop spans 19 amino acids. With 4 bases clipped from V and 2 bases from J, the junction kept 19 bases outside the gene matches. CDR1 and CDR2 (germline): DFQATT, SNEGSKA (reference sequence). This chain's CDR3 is CSATGGVGTRATTYNEQFF. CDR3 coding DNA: TGCAGTGCTACTGGGGGAGTTGGGACTAGGGCCACTACCTACAATGAGCAGTTCTTC.

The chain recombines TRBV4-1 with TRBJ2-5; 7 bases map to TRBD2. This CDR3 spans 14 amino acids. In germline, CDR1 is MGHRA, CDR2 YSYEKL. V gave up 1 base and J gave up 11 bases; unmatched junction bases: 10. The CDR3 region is CASSQGSGRLGQYF. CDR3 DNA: TGCGCCAGCAGCCAAGGGTCCGGGAGGCTAGGGCAGTACTTC.

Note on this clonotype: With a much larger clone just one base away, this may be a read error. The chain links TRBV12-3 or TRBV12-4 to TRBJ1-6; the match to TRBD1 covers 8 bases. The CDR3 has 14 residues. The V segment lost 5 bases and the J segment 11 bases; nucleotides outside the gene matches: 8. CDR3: CASSRRGQNPPLHF. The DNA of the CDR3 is TGTGCCAGCAGTCGCAGGGGGCAAAATCCACCCCTCCACTTT.

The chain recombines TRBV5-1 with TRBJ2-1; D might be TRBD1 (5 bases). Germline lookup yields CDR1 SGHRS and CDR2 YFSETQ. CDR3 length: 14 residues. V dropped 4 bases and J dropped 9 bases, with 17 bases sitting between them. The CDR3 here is CASSPTAGLSEQFF. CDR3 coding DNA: TGCGCCAGCAGCCCGACAGCAGGGTTAAGTGAGCAGTTCTTC.

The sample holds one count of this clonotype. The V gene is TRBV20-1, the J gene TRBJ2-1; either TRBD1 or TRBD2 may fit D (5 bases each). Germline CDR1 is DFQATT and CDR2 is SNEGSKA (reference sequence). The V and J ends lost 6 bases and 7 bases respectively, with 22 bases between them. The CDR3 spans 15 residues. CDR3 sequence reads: CSAKRSGRRDNEQFF. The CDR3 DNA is TGCAGTGCAAAGAGATCGGGACGCAGGGATAATGAGCAGTTCTTC.

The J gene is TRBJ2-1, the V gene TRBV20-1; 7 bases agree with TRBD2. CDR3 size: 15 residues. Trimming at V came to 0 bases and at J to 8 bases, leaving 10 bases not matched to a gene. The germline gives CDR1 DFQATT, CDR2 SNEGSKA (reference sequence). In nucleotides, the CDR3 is TGCAGTGCTAGAGATAGGCGGGGGAGTTTGTATGAGCAGTTCTTC. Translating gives CSARDRRGSLYEQFF.

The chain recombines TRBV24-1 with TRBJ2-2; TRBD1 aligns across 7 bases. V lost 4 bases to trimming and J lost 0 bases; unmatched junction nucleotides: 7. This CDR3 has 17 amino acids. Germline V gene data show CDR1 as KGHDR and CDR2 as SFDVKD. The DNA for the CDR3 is TGTGCCACCAGTGACTCCCGACAGGGCACGAACACCGGGGAGCTGTTTTTT. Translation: CATSDSRQGTNTGELFF.

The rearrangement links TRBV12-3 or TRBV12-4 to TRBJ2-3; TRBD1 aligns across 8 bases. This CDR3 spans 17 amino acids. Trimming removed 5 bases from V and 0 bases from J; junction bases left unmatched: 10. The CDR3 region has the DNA TGTGCCAGCAGTCCCCATGGGACAGGACCTAGCACAGATACGCAGTATTTT. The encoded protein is CASSPHGTGPSTDTQYF.